A single sample is the source of the 16 T cell receptor beta chains below, sequenced in a study of blood T cell repertoires in COVID-19 (dated by TCRdb to the early 2020s). The method was the immunoSEQ multiplex PCR assay. TCRdb stores this immuneACCESS table with in-frame sequences only. Part of the clones is absent; in the studies checked, under half of the shortfall reflects unresolved V genes, and no reason is known for the rest. For this sample there are 70,000 to 90,000 clones; around nine tenths appear just once. Together, the top ten hold 7% to 9% of the sample. The sample taken for sequencing was peripheral blood. The receptors come from an elderly man with active or convalescent COVID-19.

This sequence joins TRBV12-3 or TRBV12-4 and TRBJ2-3; D remains ambiguous. V shed 5 bases and J shed 2 bases, with 8 bases lying between them. The CDR3 has 13 residues. The CDR3 protein is CASSPLNTDTQYF. CDR3 nucleotides: TGTGCCAGCAGTCCCTTAAACACAGATACGCAGTATTTT.

The chain employs TRBV5-1 and TRBJ1-2; the D gene is possibly TRBD1 (6 bases). The germline V gene encodes CDR1 SGHRS and CDR2 YFSETQ. CDR3 length equals 15 residues. V lost 2 bases to trimming and J lost 4 bases, with 15 bases between them. Written as DNA, the CDR3 is TGCGCCAGCAGCTTCCGGGACAAGCAAGTCTATGGCTACACCTTC. Its translation: CASSFRDKQVYGYTF.

The gene calls are TRBV5-1 and TRBJ1-1; D call uncertain. Germline lookup yields CDR1 SGHRS and CDR2 YFSETQ. The V end lost 2 bases, the J end lost 0 bases, and 8 bases lay between the germline ends. The CDR3 length is 14 residues. The CDR3 loop reads CASSFQVLNTEAFF. In nucleotides, the CDR3 is TGCGCCAGCAGCTTTCAGGTTTTGAACACTGAAGCTTTCTTT.

The chain couples TRBV18 to TRBJ2-3; D perhaps matches TRBD1 (6 bases). The V gene lost 3 bases and the J gene lost 3 bases, with 10 bases spanning the gap. The CDR3 sequence is 14 residues long. Germline V gene lookup returns CDR1 KGHSH and CDR2 LQKENI. The CDR3 sequence is CASSPVRGTDTQYF. The CDR3 nucleotides are TGTGCCAGCTCACCCGTAAGGGGGACAGATACGCAGTATTTT.

The genes are TRBV5-1 and TRBJ1-2; D not resolved. Deletions cut 2 bases from V and 7 bases from J, with 12 bases between. The CDR3 consists of 13 residues. Germline loops: CDR1 SGHRS, CDR2 YFSETQ. The CDR3: CASSFEYGVGYTF. The DNA of the CDR3 is TGCGCCAGCAGCTTTGAGTACGGGGTTGGCTACACCTTC.

The genes are TRBV5-1 and TRBJ2-1; 8 nucleotides match TRBD2. The length of the CDR3 is 14 residues. CDR1 and CDR2 from the germline V gene are SGHRS and YFSETQ. V lost 3 bases to trimming and J lost 7 bases; unmatched junction nucleotides: 6. Here the CDR3 DNA reads TGCGCCAGCAGCTCCGCGGGAGGAAAAAATGAGCAGTTCTTC. Translated, it gives CASSSAGGKNEQFF.

Turning to this clone: The same CDR3 also results from other DNA sequences found in this sample. The chain is built from TRBV19 and TRBJ2-1; 13 bases fit TRBD2. The CDR3 has 16 amino acids. Germline V lookup: CDR1 LNHDA, CDR2 SQIVND (reference sequence). J lost 2 bases, V lost 6 bases, and 4 bases had no gene match. This chain's CDR3 is CASSRTSGRPYNEQFF. The DNA for the CDR3 is TGTGCCAGTAGCCGGACTAGCGGGAGACCCTACAATGAGCAGTTCTTC.

The V gene is TRBV19, the J gene TRBJ1-5; the D gene is possibly TRBD1 (5 bases). This CDR3 is 14 amino acids long. In germline, CDR1 is LNHDA, CDR2 SQIVND (reference sequence). Trimming cost V 4 bases and J 2 bases, with 9 bases left between them. CDR3 sequence: CASSTGMGNQPQHF. The CDR3 region has the DNA TGTGCCAGTAGTACAGGGATGGGCAATCAGCCCCAGCATTTT.

The chain couples TRBV4-2 to TRBJ2-2; possibly TRBD2 for D (5 bases). Trimming took 0 bases from V and 3 from J, leaving 8 bases between them. Per the germline V gene, CDR1 is LGHNA and CDR2 is YNFKEQ. CDR3 length: 15 residues. The CDR3 reads CASSQETGYTGELFF. Written as DNA, the CDR3 is TGTGCCAGCAGCCAAGAAACGGGGTACACCGGGGAGCTGTTTTTT.

The chain uses TRBV2 and TRBJ1-5; D might be TRBD1 (5 bases). The V gene's germline CDR1 is SNHLY and CDR2 FYNNEI. CDR3 size: 16 residues. Trimming took off 5 bases at V and 0 bases at J, with 14 bases between the two ends. CDR3 sequence: CASSRGTGYSNQPQHF. The CDR3 DNA is TGTGCCAGCAGTCGCGGAACAGGCTATAGCAATCAGCCCCAGCATTTT.

The chain employs TRBV6-6 and TRBJ1-6; unclear D gene. CDR1 and CDR2 (germline): MNHNY, SVGAGI (reference sequence). The CDR3 spans 13 residues. The ends were cut back, 6 bases at V and 5 bases at J, with 8 bases in the middle. The CDR3 bases are TGTGCCAGCAGGGAGGCGAATAATTCACCCCTCCACTTT. As protein: CASREANNSPLHF.

V gene TRBV20-1 combines with J gene TRBJ1-2; 9 nucleotides line up with TRBD1. CDR3 length: 14 amino acids. Per the germline V gene, CDR1 is DFQATT and CDR2 is SNEGSKA (reference sequence). V shed 3 bases, J shed 8 bases, and the junction held 10 bases outside the gene matches. The CDR3 region has the DNA TGCAGTGCTAGTTTTGGGACAGGGTCGCGAGGCTACACCTTC. Protein sequence: CSASFGTGSRGYTF.

The chain has TRBV28 and TRBJ1-2, with D possibly being TRBD1 (5 bases). The CDR3 has 13 residues. Between the trimmed V and J ends, which lost 6 bases and 5 bases, there was a span of 13 bases. Germline CDR1 is MDHEN and CDR2 is SYDVKM. The CDR3 bases are TGTGCCAGCAGCTCCGGGGGGATTTATGGCTACACCTTC. It translates to CASSSGGIYGYTF.

This clone was seen more than once but under ten times. The rearrangement links TRBV7-2 to TRBJ2-1; the match to TRBD2 covers 13 bases. The V gene's germline CDR1 is SGHTA and CDR2 FQGNSA. Unmatched junction bases numbered 8, after V lost 5 bases and J lost 4 bases. The length of the CDR3 is 17 residues. Here the CDR3 reads CASSRRLAGGPYNEQFF. DNA of the CDR3: TGTGCCAGCAGCAGACGACTAGCGGGAGGCCCGTACAATGAGCAGTTCTTC.

The rearrangement uses TRBV25-1 and TRBJ2-5, with D possibly matching TRBD2 (7 bases). The CDR3 sequence is 14 residues long. V lost 5 bases, J lost 1 base, and 11 bases lay in between. Germline CDR1 and CDR2: MGHDK and SYGVNS. The CDR3 region is CASSRGGSQETQYF. The DNA for the CDR3 is TGTGCCAGCAGTAGGGGGGGGAGCCAAGAGACCCAGTACTTC.

The rearrangement uses TRBV5-1 and TRBJ1-2; D uncertain. Germline CDR1 is SGHRS and CDR2 is YFSETQ. This CDR3 comprises 15 residues. V was clipped by 4 bases and J by 0 bases, with 13 bases between them. Written as DNA, the CDR3 is TGCGCCAGCAGCCCCTCGGTTCAAGCTAACTATGGCTACACCTTC. Amino acids: CASSPSVQANYGYTF.